These T cell receptor beta chains were read from a single sample in a study of blood T cells in healthy people across ages. TCRdb re-derived calls from the 5' RACE reads in MiXCR, one entry per CDR3 protein. The table has roughly 1,300,000 distinct CDR3 sequences, around 59% seen once; the top ten hold over 6.5%. The material sequenced was blood. These receptors were obtained from a man in his late teens or twenties in good health. The CDR3 runs from the conserved cysteine through the conserved F or W. A D gene is named only where the DNA matches it firmly. A row's size may be missing; if present it is once, few, many or a size class.

>TRBD2|TRBV4-1|TRBJ2-3|NA
TGCGCCAGCAGCCAAGATGCAGCGGGAGGCACAGATACGCAGTATTTT
CASSQDAAGGTDTQYF
>NA|TRBV18|TRBJ2-1|NA
TGTGCCAGCTCACCACCGGGCATGTTCCCGGACGGTCAGTTCTTC
CASSPPGMFPDGQFF
>NA|TRBV12-3/TRBV12-4|TRBJ2-2|NA
TGTGCCAGCAGTTTCTCCACTGGACCCACCGGGGAGCTGTTTTTT
CASSFSTGPTGELFF
>NA|TRBV3-1|TRBJ2-7|NA
TGTGCCAGCAGCCCAAAGGGGGTTAGGTACGAGCAGTACTTC
CASSPKGVRYEQYF
>NA|TRBV4-1|TRBJ1-2|NA
TGCGCCAGCAGCCAAGAAACACCTCTTAACCATGGCTACACCTTC
CASSQETPLNHGYTF
>NA|TRBV5-6|TRBJ1-1|once
TGTGCCAGCAGCTTGTCTTCCGACGGTTGGACTGAAGCTTTCTTT
CASSLSSDGWTEAFF
>NA|TRBV7-9|TRBJ2-5|few
TGTGCCAGCAGTTCAACTATCCAAGAGACCCAGTACTTC
CASSSTIQETQYF
>NA|TRBV27|TRBJ2-5|once
TGTGCCAGCAGCAAGCGGAGCCAAGAGACCCAGTACTTC
CASSKRSQETQYF
>NA|TRBV11-2|TRBJ2-5|NA
TGTGCCAGCACCCCGACGCTGGAGACTACACAAGAGACCCAGTACTTC
CASTPTLETTQETQYF
>NA|TRBV20-1|TRBJ1-4|NA
TGCAGTGCTCCGCGGCAGGGCGGGACGGGAAAACTGTTTTTT
CSAPRQGGTGKLFF
>NA|TRBV4-1|TRBJ2-6|few
TGCGCCAGCAGCCAAGATCCCGGGGGCTCTGGGGCCAACGTCCTGACTTTC
CASSQDPGGSGANVLTF
>TRBD2|TRBV4-1|TRBJ2-5|NA
TGCGCCAGCAGCCAAGAAGCGGGGGATCCTCAAGAGACCCAGTACTTC
CASSQEAGDPQETQYF
>TRBD1|TRBV3-1|TRBJ2-1|NA
TGTGCCAGCAGCCATTTCGGACAGGGAACCAATGAGCAGTTCTTC
CASSHFGQGTNEQFF
>TRBD2|TRBV3-1|TRBJ2-3|NA
TGTGCCAGCAGCCTTTACGGACTAGCGGGAGCAGATACGCAGTATTTT
CASSLYGLAGADTQYF
>NA|TRBV28|TRBJ2-2|NA
TGTGCCAGCAGTTTCGTGCCAGCCGGGGACACCGGGGAGCTGTTTTTT
CASSFVPAGDTGELFF
>TRBD2|TRBV6-6|TRBJ2-6|NA
TGTGCCAGCAGTTACGGGAGGGACTCTGGGGCCAACGTCCTGACTTTC
CASSYGRDSGANVLTF
>TRBD1|TRBV12-3/TRBV12-4|TRBJ2-3|NA
TGTGCCAGCAAAATAGGCCCGGGACAGAACACAGATACGCAGTATTTT
CASKIGPGQNTDTQYF
>NA|TRBV20-1|TRBJ2-3|few
TGCAGTGCTAGCAGGGGAGGGGAACCAGATACGCAGTATTTT
CSASRGGEPDTQYF
>TRBD1|TRBV11-1|TRBJ2-5|NA
TGTGCCAGCAGTTATGTTGGGACAGGGCCCTTCCAGCAGTACTTC
CASSYVGTGPFQQYF
>TRBD2|TRBV2|TRBJ2-1|NA
TGTGCCAGCAGTTCACACCCAGGGGGTGCGGGACTAGCGGGTGGTACCTACAATGAGCAGTTCTTC
CASSSHPGGAGLAGGTYNEQFF